Each of the 24 T cell receptor beta chains below was sequenced from the same sample in a study of OX40 agonist ivuxolimab in advanced cancers. Data came from immunoSEQ multiplex PCR; TCRdb stores just in-frame clones and leaves some out. The sample contains approximately 96,000 clones, around 90% of which appear only once. Sequenced material: CD4+ or CD8+ T cells sorted from blood, taken in a trial of the OX40 agonist ivuxolimab. These receptors all stem from an adult with an advanced solid tumor such as melanoma, head and neck, liver or kidney cancer.

This chain connects TRBV19 to TRBJ1-3; D ambiguous. The CDR3 loop spans 14 amino acids. The V gene lost 6 bases and the J gene lost 1 base, with 10 bases spanning the gap. Germline V CDR1 and CDR2: LNHDA, SQIVND (reference sequence). The CDR3 protein is CASSVPGSGNTIYF. The CDR3 nucleotides are TGTGCCAGTAGCGTCCCGGGTTCTGGAAACACCATATATTTT.

V usage is TRBV7-2 and J usage is TRBJ2-1, with 11 bases aligning to TRBD2. The ends lost 8 bases at V and 8 bases at J; junction bases unmatched: 11. This CDR3 comprises 15 residues. Germline CDR1 is SGHTA and CDR2 is FQGNSA. CDR3 residues: CASRSGLAGADEQFF. CDR3 bases: TGTGCCAGCCGGTCCGGACTAGCGGGCGCCGATGAGCAGTTCTTC.

CDR3 sequence (DNA): TGTGCCAGCAGTTACACATACGAGCAGTACTTC. Translating gives CASSYTYEQYF. V and J are TRBV6-1 and TRBJ2-7; unclear D gene. V lost 5 bases and J 4 bases, leaving 6 bases between the germline ends. Germline assignment: CDR1 MNHNS and CDR2 SASEGT. The CDR3 loop spans 11 amino acids.

The rearrangement links TRBV9 to TRBJ2-3, with D perhaps assigned TRBD1 or TRBD2 (5 bases each). V was cut by 0 bases and J by 4 bases, with 9 bases left in between. The germline V gene encodes CDR1 SGDLS and CDR2 YYNGEE. This CDR3 has 14 residues. CDR3 in DNA: TGTGCCAGCAGCGTAGGGGGGTACTCAGATACGCAGTATTTT. Amino acid sequence: CASSVGGYSDTQYF.

This clone has only one observation. The rearrangement joins TRBV30 to TRBJ2-1, with 10 bases that match TRBD2. Germline V gene lookup returns CDR1 GTSNPN and CDR2 SVGIG (reference sequence). The ends lost 7 bases at V and 5 bases at J; junction bases unmatched: 11. This CDR3 is built from 15 residues. CDR3 in DNA: TGTGCCTCCGTCTATCTAGCGGGAGTCGACAATGAGCAGTTCTTC. Translating gives CASVYLAGVDNEQFF.

The rearrangement joins TRBV7-2 to TRBJ2-7; TRBD1 is a possible D gene (6 bases). Trimming took 4 bases from V and 0 from J, leaving 13 bases between them. The CDR3 is 15 residues long. In germline, CDR1 is SGHTA, CDR2 FQGNSA. The CDR3 region is CASSYRVLSSYEQYF. CDR3 nucleotide sequence: TGTGCCAGCAGCTACAGGGTACTAAGCTCCTACGAGCAGTACTTC.

The chain is built from TRBV19 and TRBJ2-5; 8 bases fit TRBD1. The J segment lost 4 bases and the V segment lost 4 bases, leaving 5 bases of the junction unmatched. The germline V gene encodes CDR1 LNHDA and CDR2 SQIVND (reference sequence). The CDR3 is made up of 14 amino acids. The CDR3 DNA is TGTGCCAGTAGTACAACAGGGGGTGGAGAGACCCAGTACTTC. The encoded protein is CASSTTGGGETQYF.

The V and J genes are TRBV19 and TRBJ1-2; a weak D match, TRBD1 (6 bases). Per germline, CDR1 LNHDA and CDR2 SQIVND (reference sequence). The length of the CDR3 is 15 residues. V shed 2 bases and J shed 4 bases, with 14 bases lying between them. CDR3 coding DNA: TGTGCCAGTAGTATAACCCCCGGCAGGGGCTATGGCTACACCTTC. Its protein is CASSITPGRGYGYTF.

The rearrangement uses TRBV5-1 and TRBJ2-7, with 9 bases that match TRBD1. Losses at the gene ends were 2 bases for V and 6 bases for J; bases not matched to a gene: 9. Germline V gene lookup returns CDR1 SGHRS and CDR2 YFSETQ. The CDR3 has 15 residues. The CDR3: CASSFEPGQGREQYF. The CDR3, as DNA: TGCGCCAGCAGCTTCGAACCGGGACAGGGACGCGAGCAGTACTTC.

This clone was recorded only once. J is TRBJ1-1 and V is TRBV11-3; D is unclear. Between the trimmed V and J ends, which lost 7 bases and 1 base, there was a span of 16 bases. The CDR3 has 15 residues. CDR1 and CDR2 from the germline V gene are SGHNT and YENEEA. The DNA of the CDR3 is TGTGCCAGCACGCGGGGAGAGTATGAGAACACTGAAGCTTTCTTT. Amino acids: CASTRGEYENTEAFF.

The V call is TRBV7-8, the J call TRBJ2-3, with D possibly called TRBD1 or TRBD2 (5 bases each). The V gene lost 1 base and the J gene lost 1 base, with 18 bases spanning the gap. Germline CDR1 is SGHVS and CDR2 is FQNEAQ. This CDR3 contains 18 residues. CDR3 coding DNA: TGTGCCAGCAGCTTAGAGGGACGCCGAAATTTCGGCACAGATACGCAGTATTTT. The encoded protein is CASSLEGRRNFGTDTQYF.

On this clone: An end of the junction differs from the germline gene, which may be a read error. The chain joins TRBV23-1 to TRBJ2-3; 8 positions agree with TRBD2. TRBV23-1 is an ORF; its function is uncertain. The length of the CDR3 is 15 residues. This CDR3 is CASSQSCREGYLPEF. The CDR3 DNA reads TGCGCCAGCAGTCAATCTTGTCGGGAGGGCTACTTACCTGAGTTT.

The chain has TRBV7-2 and TRBJ2-2; TRBD2 aligns across 11 bases. V gave up 1 base and J gave up 4 bases; unmatched junction bases: 5. CDR1 is SGHTA and CDR2 is FQGNSA in the germline V gene. The CDR3 has 17 residues. CDR3 nucleotide sequence: TGTGCCAGCAGCTTAGGTACTAGCGGGAGAGTCACCGGGGAGCTGTTTTTT. Residues: CASSLGTSGRVTGELFF.

This chain joins TRBV2 and TRBJ2-5; D may correspond to TRBD1 or TRBD2 (5 bases each). Germline V gives CDR1 SNHLY, CDR2 FYNNEI. The CDR3 sequence is 15 residues long. Trimming took 4 bases from V and 2 from J, leaving 14 bases between them. The chain's CDR3 is CASSANPGPQETQYF. DNA of the CDR3: TGTGCCAGCAGTGCCAATCCGGGACCACAAGAGACCCAGTACTTC.

The V gene is TRBV30, the J gene TRBJ2-1; 7 bases fit TRBD2. This CDR3 has 15 amino acids. Per germline, CDR1 GTSNPN and CDR2 SVGIG (reference sequence). J gave up 1 base and V 0 bases, and 3 bases lay outside the gene matches. CDR3 region: CAWSVLAISYNEQFF. CDR3 DNA: TGTGCCTGGAGTGTACTAGCGATTTCCTACAATGAGCAGTTCTTC. The whole variable domain, remainder taken from reference TRBV30 and TRBJ2-1, is SQTIHQWPATLVQPVGSPLSLECTVEGTSNPNLYWYRQAAGRGLQLLFYSVGIGQISSEVPQNLSASRPQDRQFILSSKKLLLSDSGFYLCAWSVLAISYNEQFFGPGTRLTVL.

The rearrangement uses TRBV27 and TRBJ1-5; 8 bases map to TRBD1. CDR1 is MNHEY and CDR2 is SMNVEV in the germline V gene (reference sequence). The CDR3 runs 18 residues. V lost 2 bases to trimming and J lost 9 bases; unmatched junction nucleotides: 18. In DNA, the CDR3 is TGTGCCAGCAGTTTAGGTCTTTGGGGGACAGGCCTCCTCCGGCCCCAGCATTTT. This sequence encodes CASSLGLWGTGLLRPQHF.

This clone was observed a few times. CDR3 coding DNA: TGTGCCAGCAGCTCTTCGCGGGACAAAGCTAACTATGGCTACACCTTC. Translation: CASSSSRDKANYGYTF. The V call is TRBV5-4, the J call TRBJ1-2; weak D call: TRBD1 (6 bases). Per the germline V gene, CDR1 is SGHNT and CDR2 is YYREEE (reference sequence). This CDR3 is 16 amino acids long. V lost 3 bases, J lost 0 bases, and 15 bases lay in between.

This chain links TRBV19 with TRBJ2-1; D is unresolved. This CDR3 contains 14 residues. Trimming removed 1 base at V and 4 bases at J, with 8 bases between. CDR1 is LNHDA, CDR2 SQIVND, per germline (reference sequence). The CDR3 reads CASSIGPSYNEQFF. The CDR3 DNA sequence: TGTGCCAGTAGTATAGGGCCCTCTTACAATGAGCAGTTCTTC.

The V and J genes are TRBV11-2 and TRBJ2-1; D gene ambiguous. CDR1 SGHAT and CDR2 FQNNGV come from the germline V gene. This CDR3 region has 14 residues. The V and J ends lost 5 bases and 4 bases respectively, with 12 bases between them. CDR3 sequence (DNA): TGTGCCAGCAGCCCAAGTGGAGTGTACAATGAGCAGTTCTTC. Translation: CASSPSGVYNEQFF.

The chain uses TRBV28 and TRBJ2-4; possibly TRBD2 for D (5 bases). Trimming left V 8 bases short and J 0 bases short, with 8 bases between. Germline loops: CDR1 MDHEN, CDR2 SYDVKM. The CDR3 extends over 13 amino acids. The CDR3 reads CASRDLAKNIQYF. In DNA, the CDR3 is TGTGCCAGCCGGGATCTAGCCAAAAACATTCAGTACTTC.

This clone was observed a single time. The genes are TRBV7-2 and TRBJ2-7; the D gene is possibly TRBD1 (6 bases). CDR3 length: 14 amino acids. CDR1 and CDR2 (germline): SGHTA, FQGNSA. The germline V and J ends were trimmed by 4 bases and 2 bases, with 12 bases remaining between them. The CDR3 DNA follows: TGTGCCAGCAGCTCCCGGACAGTCGCCTACGAGCAGTACTTC. It is translated as CASSSRTVAYEQYF.

The chain has TRBV4-1 and TRBJ2-7, with TRBD2 matching over 9 bases. The V gene's germline CDR1 is MGHRA and CDR2 YSYEKL. J lost 4 bases, V lost 0 bases, and 13 bases had no gene match. The CDR3 is made up of 18 amino acids. CDR3 protein: CASSQDPELAGRTYEQYF. The CDR3 nucleotides are TGCGCCAGCAGCCAAGACCCCGAGCTAGCGGGGCGGACTTACGAGCAGTACTTC.

This chain joins TRBV4-1 and TRBJ2-2, with 15 bases matching TRBD2. Germline V lookup: CDR1 MGHRA, CDR2 YSYEKL. This CDR3 contains 18 residues. The trim removed 5 bases at V and 5 bases at J, leaving 9 bases unmatched. This CDR3 is CASSSRTSGRAKTGELFF. DNA for the CDR3: TGCGCCAGCAGCTCCCGGACTAGCGGGAGGGCCAAGACCGGGGAGCTGTTTTTT.

The chain recombines TRBV19 with TRBJ1-3; 10 nucleotides agree with TRBD1. The CDR3 contains 16 residues. V gave up 3 bases and J gave up 0 bases; unmatched junction bases: 2. Germline V gene lookup returns CDR1 LNHDA and CDR2 SQIVND (reference sequence). DNA of the CDR3: TGTGCCAGTAGTATGCGGACAGGGGGCTCTGGAAACACCATATATTTT. This translates into CASSMRTGGSGNTIYF.